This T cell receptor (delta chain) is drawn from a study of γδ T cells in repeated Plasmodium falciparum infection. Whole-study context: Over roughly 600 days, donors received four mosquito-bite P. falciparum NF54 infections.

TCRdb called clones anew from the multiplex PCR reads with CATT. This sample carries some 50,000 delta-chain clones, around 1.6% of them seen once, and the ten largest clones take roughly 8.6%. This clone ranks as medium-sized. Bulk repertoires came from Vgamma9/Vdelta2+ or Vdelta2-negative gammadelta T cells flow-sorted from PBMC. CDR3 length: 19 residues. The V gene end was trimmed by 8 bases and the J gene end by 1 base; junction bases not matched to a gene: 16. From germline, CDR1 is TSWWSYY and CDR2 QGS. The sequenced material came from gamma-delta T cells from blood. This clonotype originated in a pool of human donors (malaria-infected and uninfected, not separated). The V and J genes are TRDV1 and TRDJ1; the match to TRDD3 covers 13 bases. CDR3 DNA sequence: TGTGCTCTTCTCACCCCTCCAAACTGGGGGATACGGGGCACCGATAAACTCATCTTT. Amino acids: CALLTPPNWGIRGTDKLIF.